This TCR beta chain was recovered during a study of vaccination effects on CD4 cells after COVID-19. About the study: Post-vaccine sampling took place a median of 72 days after the second dose.

The count of this clone is one. Antigen: not known. V shed 2 bases and J shed 1 base, with 10 bases lying between them. This CDR3 is built from 14 residues. The germline V gene has CDR1 GTSNPN and CDR2 SVGIG (reference sequence). The assay was immunoSEQ multiplex PCR, and TCRdb's table has in-frame clones only and misses some. The top ten clones hold over 8% of a sample with 20,000 to 30,000 clones, 69% of them seen once. Findings of the study overall: Substantial clonal contraction characterized both infection- and vaccine-induced clones late after vaccination.

Peptide-pool stimulation followed by sequencing identified expanded antigen-specific CD4+ clonotypes in the ViraFEST assay. Cells that had been cultured for roughly 9 days were the source of isolated CD4+ T cells. Participants got two doses of BNT162b2 or mRNA-1273 vaccine. All vaccine recipients tested negative for nucleocapsid antibodies and had never contracted SARS-CoV-2 infection. Cultivation was performed at two million PBMC per well with around 10 IU/ml IL-2 and about 10 ug/ml peptides added. This sequence originates from a human donor who received a COVID-19 vaccine. The specimen was CD4+ T cells from PBMCs cultured with SARS-CoV-2 spike peptides, collected after COVID-19 vaccination. This sequence joins TRBV30 and TRBJ2-3, with D possibly TRBD2 on 6 matching bases. CDR3 coding DNA: TGTGCCTGGAGTAAGCGGGTCGGCACAGATACGCAGTATTTT. Protein product: CAWSKRVGTDTQYF.